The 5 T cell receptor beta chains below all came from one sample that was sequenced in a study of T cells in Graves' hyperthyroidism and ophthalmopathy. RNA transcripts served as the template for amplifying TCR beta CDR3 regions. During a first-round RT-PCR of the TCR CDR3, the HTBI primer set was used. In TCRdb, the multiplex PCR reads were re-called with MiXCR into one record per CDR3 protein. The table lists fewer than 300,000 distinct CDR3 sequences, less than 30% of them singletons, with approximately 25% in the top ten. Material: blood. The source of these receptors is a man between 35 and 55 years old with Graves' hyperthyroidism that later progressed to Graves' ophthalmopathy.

This CDR3 is CASSLALGTGDNSPLHF. In DNA form, the CDR3 reads TGTGCCAGCAGCTTAGCGCTAGGGACAGGGGATAATTCACCCCTCCACTTT. The V call is TRBV7-9, the J call TRBJ1-6; TRBD1 agrees at 10 bases. After removal of 0 bases from V and 5 bases from J, the junction contained 4 bases not matched to a gene. Per germline, CDR1 SEHNR and CDR2 FQNEAQ (reference sequence). The CDR3 runs 17 residues.

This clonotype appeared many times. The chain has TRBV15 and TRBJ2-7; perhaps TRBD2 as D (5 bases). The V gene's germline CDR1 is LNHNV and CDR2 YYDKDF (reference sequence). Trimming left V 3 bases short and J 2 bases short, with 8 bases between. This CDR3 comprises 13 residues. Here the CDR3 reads CATSRGDPYEQYF. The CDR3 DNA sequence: TGTGCCACCAGCAGGGGAGATCCCTACGAGCAGTACTTC. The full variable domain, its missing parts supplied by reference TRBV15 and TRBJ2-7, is DAMVIQNPRYQVTQFGKPVTLSCSQTLNHNVMYWYQQKSSQAPKLLFHYYDKDFNNEADTPDNFQSRRPNTSFCFLDIRSPGLGDTAMYLCATSRGDPYEQYFGPGTRLTVT.

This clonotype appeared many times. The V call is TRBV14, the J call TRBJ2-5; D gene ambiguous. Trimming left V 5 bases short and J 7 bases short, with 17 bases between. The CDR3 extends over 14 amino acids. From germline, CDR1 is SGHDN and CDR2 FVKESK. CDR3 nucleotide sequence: TGTGCCAGCAGCAAGGCTGACCCGGTTGGGACCCAGTACTTC. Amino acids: CASSKADPVGTQYF.

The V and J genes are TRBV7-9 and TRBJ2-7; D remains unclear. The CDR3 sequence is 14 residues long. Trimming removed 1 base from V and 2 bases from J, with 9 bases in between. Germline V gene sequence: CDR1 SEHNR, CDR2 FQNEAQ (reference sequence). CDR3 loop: CASSLVQFPYEQYF. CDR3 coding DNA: TGTGCCAGCAGCTTAGTTCAGTTCCCCTACGAGCAGTACTTC.

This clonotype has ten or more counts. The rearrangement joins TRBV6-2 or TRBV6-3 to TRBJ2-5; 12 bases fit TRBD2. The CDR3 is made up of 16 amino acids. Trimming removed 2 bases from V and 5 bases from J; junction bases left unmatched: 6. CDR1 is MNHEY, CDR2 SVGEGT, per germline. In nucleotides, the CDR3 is TGTGCCAGCAGTTACCCAGGACTAGCGGGAAGCGAGACCCAGTACTTC. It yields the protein CASSYPGLAGSETQYF.